This TCR beta chain came from a study of Graves' ophthalmopathy and Graves' hyperthyroidism. Recruitment covered hyperthyroidism patients aged 18 to 65 whose new diagnosis was of under 2 months' duration. Pregnant or lactating patients and those with other autoimmune diseases or uncontrolled infections were excluded. RNA transcripts provided the template for amplifying TCR beta CDR3 regions. The first-round RT-PCR employed HTBI primers together with the Qiagen OneStep RT-PCR kit. A multiplex PCR was then performed as the second round. Each CDR3 protein is one row after TCRdb ran MiXCR on the multiplex PCR reads. Of hundreds of thousands of distinct CDR3 sequences detected, over 20% appear once; the ten largest clones hold more than 5.5%. Germline V CDR1 and CDR2: MNHNS, SASEGT. V was trimmed by 7 bases and J by 4 bases, leaving 14 bases between them. The CDR3 extends over 14 amino acids.

Sequencing was carried out using peripheral blood. The chain uses TRBV6-1 and TRBJ1-5, with D perhaps TRBD1 (6 bases). This receptor was obtained from a woman under 30 with stable Graves' hyperthyroidism. Some clones in this sample may be carry-over from other donors' samples. This chain's CDR3 is CASTGGHRNQPQHF. The CDR3 nucleotides read TGTGCCAGCACTGGGGGGCACAGGAATCAGCCCCAGCATTTT.